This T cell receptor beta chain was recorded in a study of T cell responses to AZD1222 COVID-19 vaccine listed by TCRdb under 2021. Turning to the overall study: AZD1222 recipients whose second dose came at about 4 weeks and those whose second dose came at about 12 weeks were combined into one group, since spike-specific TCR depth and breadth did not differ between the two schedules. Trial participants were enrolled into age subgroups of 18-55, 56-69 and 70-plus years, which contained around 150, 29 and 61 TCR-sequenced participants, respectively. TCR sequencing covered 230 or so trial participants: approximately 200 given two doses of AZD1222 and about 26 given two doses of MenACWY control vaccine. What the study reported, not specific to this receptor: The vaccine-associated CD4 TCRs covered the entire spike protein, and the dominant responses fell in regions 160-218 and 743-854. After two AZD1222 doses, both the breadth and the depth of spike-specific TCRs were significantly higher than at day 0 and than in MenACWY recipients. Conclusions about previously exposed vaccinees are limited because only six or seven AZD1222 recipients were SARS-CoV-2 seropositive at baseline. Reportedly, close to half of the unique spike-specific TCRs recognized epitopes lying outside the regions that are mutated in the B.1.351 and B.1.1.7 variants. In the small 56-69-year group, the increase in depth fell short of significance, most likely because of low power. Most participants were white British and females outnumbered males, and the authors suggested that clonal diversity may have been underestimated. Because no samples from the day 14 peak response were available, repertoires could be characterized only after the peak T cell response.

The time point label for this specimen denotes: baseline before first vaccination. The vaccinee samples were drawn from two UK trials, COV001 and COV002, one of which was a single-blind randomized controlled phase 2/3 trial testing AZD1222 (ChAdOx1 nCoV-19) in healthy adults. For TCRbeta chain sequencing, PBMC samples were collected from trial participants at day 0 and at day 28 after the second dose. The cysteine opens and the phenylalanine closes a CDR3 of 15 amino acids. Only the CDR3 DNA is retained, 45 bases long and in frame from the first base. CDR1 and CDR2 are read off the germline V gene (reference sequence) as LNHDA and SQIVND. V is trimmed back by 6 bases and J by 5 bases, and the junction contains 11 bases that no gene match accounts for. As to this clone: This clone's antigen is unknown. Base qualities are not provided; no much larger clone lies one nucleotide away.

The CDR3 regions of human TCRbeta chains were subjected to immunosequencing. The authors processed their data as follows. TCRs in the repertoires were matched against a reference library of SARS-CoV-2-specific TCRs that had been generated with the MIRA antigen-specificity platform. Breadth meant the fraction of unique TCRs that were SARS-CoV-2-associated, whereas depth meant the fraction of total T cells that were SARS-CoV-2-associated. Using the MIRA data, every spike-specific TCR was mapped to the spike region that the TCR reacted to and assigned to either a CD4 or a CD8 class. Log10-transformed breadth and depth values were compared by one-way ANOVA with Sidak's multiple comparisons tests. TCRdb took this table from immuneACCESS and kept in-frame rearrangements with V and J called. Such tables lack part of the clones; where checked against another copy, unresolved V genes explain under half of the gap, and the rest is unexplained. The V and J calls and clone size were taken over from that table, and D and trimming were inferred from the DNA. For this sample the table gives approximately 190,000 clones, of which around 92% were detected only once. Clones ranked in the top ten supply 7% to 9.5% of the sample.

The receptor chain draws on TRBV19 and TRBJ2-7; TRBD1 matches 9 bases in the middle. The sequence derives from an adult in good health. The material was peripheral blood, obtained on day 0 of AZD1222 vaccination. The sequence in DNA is TGTGCCAGTAGCAACTCCGGGACAGGGAGCCACGAGCAGTACTTC. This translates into CASSNSGTGSHEQYF.